This T cell receptor beta chain was documented in a study of B cell selection in AIRE deficiency. CDR1 is MRHNA, CDR2 SNTAGT, per germline. V was cut by 3 bases and J by 2 bases, with 7 bases left in between. The CDR3 contains 13 residues. Findings of the study overall: About 30.6% of healthy-shared Treg sequences were found among patient Tconv cells.

The sorted conventional CD4 T cells were gated as CD4+CD127+. A note on this clone: Its antigen is unidentified.

Generated by immunoSEQ multiplex PCR, the TCRdb table keeps only in-frame clones and is missing some. The sample consists of some 25,000 clones, 90% to 98% of them appearing once. The rearrangement links TRBV6-4 to TRBJ1-1; D is uncertain. Input material: CD4+CD127+ conventional T cells sorted from PBMCs. This TCR derives from a human donor in good health. The CDR3 reads CASSEQINTEAFF. CDR3 bases: TGTGCCAGCAGTGAACAGATAAACACTGAAGCTTTCTTT.